The 30 T cell receptor beta chains reported below all come from one sample, sequenced in a study of T cells in localized non-small cell lung cancer. Profiled with immunoSEQ multiplex PCR; TCRdb holds only in-frame clones, not every one. The data hold approximately 9,000 clones, with 92% observed a single time. The material sequenced was peripheral blood, taken before any cancer treatment. The origin of the receptors is a woman aged 35-70 years with stage I squamous cell lung carcinoma.

In DNA, the CDR3 is TGTGCCAGCAGTGATTCCCAGGGGGCCACCTACGAGCAGTACTTC. This gives the protein CASSDSQGATYEQYF. This sequence joins TRBV6-1 and TRBJ2-7; 8 bases match TRBD1. V was clipped by 3 bases and J by 2 bases; unmatched bases: 6. CDR1 MNHNS and CDR2 SASEGT come from the germline V gene. The length of the CDR3 is 15 residues.

To note about this clone: The junction departs from germline at one end; a sequencing error may be responsible. The chain uses TRBV6-5 and TRBJ2-1; D is ambiguous. This CDR3 spans 14 amino acids. Germline values: CDR1 MNHEY, CDR2 SVGAGI. The CDR3 bases are TGTGCCAGCAGACTGACTGGCTCCTTCAATGAGCAGTTCTTC. Protein: CASRLTGSFNEQFF.

This chain links TRBV19 with TRBJ1-5; D is undetermined. V was trimmed by 7 bases and J by 5 bases, leaving 9 bases between them. The CDR3 contains 12 residues. Germline lookup yields CDR1 LNHDA and CDR2 SQIVND (reference sequence). The CDR3 DNA is TGTGCCAGTAAGGAAGGAGATCAGCCCCAGCATTTT. It translates to CASKEGDQPQHF.

V gene TRBV19 combines with J gene TRBJ2-7, with 7 bases aligning to TRBD2. The CDR3 has 15 residues. Germline V gene sequence: CDR1 LNHDA, CDR2 SQIVND (reference sequence). V lost 3 bases to trimming and J lost 5 bases; unmatched junction nucleotides: 10. The CDR3 DNA is TGTGCCAGTAGTATCGGGCTAGCGGATCCCCACGAGCAGTACTTC. Its protein is CASSIGLADPHEQYF.

The rearrangement uses TRBV28 and TRBJ1-2; a possible D gene is TRBD1 (5 bases). CDR3 length: 16 amino acids. Germline CDR1 is MDHEN and CDR2 is SYDVKM. V lost 2 bases and J lost 4, with 17 bases in between. The DNA for the CDR3 is TGTGCCAGCAGTTTAGGAGGGCAGGGCGAAGCCTATGGCTACACCTTC. The encoded protein is CASSLGGQGEAYGYTF.

In its sample, this clone was seen a few times. V is TRBV15 and J is TRBJ2-1; 7 bases are shared with TRBD1. The CDR3 covers 15 residues. Looked up from germline, CDR1 is LNHNV and CDR2 is YYDKDF (reference sequence). The V and J ends lost 4 bases and 4 bases, in that order; junction bases with no gene match: 7. In DNA form, the CDR3 reads TGTGCCACCAGCATAGGACAGGAGAGATACAATGAGCAGTTCTTC. Protein product: CATSIGQERYNEQFF.

This sequence joins TRBV6-6 and TRBJ1-5, with 7 bases lining up with TRBD1. The CDR3 loop spans 14 amino acids. The junction had 7 bases not matched to a gene; V was cut back by 6 bases and J by 5 bases. Germline assignment: CDR1 MNHNY and CDR2 SVGAGI (reference sequence). The chain's CDR3 is CASRKDRVDQPQHF. Written as DNA, the CDR3 is TGTGCCAGCAGAAAAGACAGGGTCGATCAGCCCCAGCATTTT.

The rearrangement uses TRBV1 and TRBJ1-2. TRBV1 is flagged as a pseudogene. CDR3 length: 16 amino acids. CDR3 loop: CTSRLGGLRKTYGYTF. The CDR3 DNA follows: TGCACCAGCAGGCTCGGGGGTTTGCGAAAGACCTATGGCTACACCTTC.

Only one count was recorded for this clone. The chain has TRBV29-1 and TRBJ2-5, with 7 bases identical to TRBD2. Germline trimming cut 1 base from V and 5 bases from J; bases unmatched to any gene: 1. The germline V gene encodes CDR1 SQVTM and CDR2 ANQGSEA. The CDR3 is 12 amino acids. CDR3 amino acids: CSVEAGRETQYF. Written as DNA, the CDR3 is TGCAGCGTTGAAGCCGGGAGGGAGACCCAGTACTTC.

The rearrangement links TRBV2 to TRBJ2-5; D ambiguous. V lost 8 bases and J 1 base, leaving 5 bases between the germline ends. Germline V CDR1 and CDR2: SNHLY, FYNNEI. This CDR3 has 11 amino acids. The CDR3 here is CASSPQETQYF. In nucleotides, the CDR3 is TGTGCCAGCTCCCCCCAAGAGACCCAGTACTTC.

The chain joins TRBV7-2 to TRBJ1-5; tentative D call: TRBD1 (6 bases). Per germline, CDR1 SGHTA and CDR2 FQGNSA. V shed 3 bases and J shed 0 bases, with 6 bases lying between them. CDR3 length equals 14 residues. Here the CDR3 reads CASSLGHSNQPQHF. CDR3 bases: TGTGCCAGCAGCTTGGGACATAGCAATCAGCCCCAGCATTTT.

The chain is built from TRBV5-1 and TRBJ2-7; D is perhaps TRBD1 or TRBD2 (5 bases each). The CDR3 length is 14 residues. Germline CDR1 is SGHRS and CDR2 is YFSETQ. Trimming removed 0 bases at V and 2 bases at J, with 9 bases between. As DNA, the CDR3 is TGCGCCAGCAGCTTGGTCGGGGCCCCCTACGAGCAGTACTTC. It is translated as CASSLVGAPYEQYF. The variable domain in full, completed from reference TRBV5-1 and TRBJ2-7, reads KAGVTQTPRYLIKTRGQQVTLSCSPISGHRSVSWYQQTPGQGLQFLFEYFSETQRNKGNFPGRFSGRQFSNSRSEMNVSTLELGDSALYLCASSLVGAPYEQYFGPGTRLTVT.

The CDR3 region has the DNA TGTGCCACCCAAAAACAGGGCCAAGAGACCCAGTACTTC. Its translation: CATQKQGQETQYF. The rearrangement uses TRBV10-3 and TRBJ2-5, with D perhaps TRBD1 (6 bases). CDR3 length: 13 amino acids. Germline V gene lookup returns CDR1 ENHRY and CDR2 SYGVKD. Trimming left V 10 bases short and J 1 base short, with 13 bases between.

V is TRBV4-1 and J is TRBJ2-5, with 11 bases fitting TRBD2. The CDR3 sequence is 17 residues long. Germline V gene sequence: CDR1 MGHRA, CDR2 YSYEKL. J lost 4 bases, V lost 1 base, and 8 bases had no gene match. In DNA form, the CDR3 reads TGCGCCAGCAGCCAAGCTAGCGGGGGGCCGGTGGGAGAGACCCAGTACTTC. Translating it yields CASSQASGGPVGETQYF.

V gene TRBV4-1 combines with J gene TRBJ2-7; D is possibly TRBD1 (5 bases). Trimming pared 0 bases from V and 3 bases from J, leaving 9 bases between. Germline loops: CDR1 MGHRA, CDR2 YSYEKL. This CDR3 region has 14 residues. The CDR3 bases are TGCGCCAGCAGCCAAGACGACAGACTCTACGAGCAGTACTTC. It yields the protein CASSQDDRLYEQYF.

V gene TRBV9 combines with J gene TRBJ1-1; D might be TRBD1 (6 bases). Deletions cut 0 bases from V and 4 bases from J, with 10 bases between. Germline assignment: CDR1 SGDLS and CDR2 YYNGEE. The CDR3 contains 14 residues. CDR3 amino acids: CASSVEEGGTEAFF. The CDR3 DNA sequence: TGTGCCAGCAGCGTAGAGGAAGGGGGCACTGAAGCTTTCTTT.

A single count supports this clone. V is TRBV7-9 and J is TRBJ2-1; maybe TRBD2 (5 bases). The germline gives CDR1 SEHNR, CDR2 FQNEAQ (reference sequence). Trimming stripped 1 base from V and 0 bases from J, with 10 bases between. This CDR3 has 16 residues. The CDR3 loop is CASSLGPGGSYNEQFF. The CDR3 DNA is TGTGCCAGCAGCTTAGGGCCCGGAGGCTCCTACAATGAGCAGTTCTTC. Looking up the rest from reference TRBV7-9 and TRBJ2-1 gives the full variable domain: DTGVSQNPRHKITKRGQNVTFRCDPISEHNRLYWYRQTLGQGPEFLTYFQNEAQLEKSRLLSDRFSAERPKGSFSTLEIQRTEQGDSAMYLCASSLGPGGSYNEQFFGPGTRLTVL.

The chain carries TRBV4-1 and TRBJ1-2, with D maybe TRBD1 (5 bases). Trimming left V 2 bases short and J 4 bases short, with 14 bases between. The CDR3 runs 15 residues. CDR1 and CDR2 from the germline V gene are MGHRA and YSYEKL. CDR3: CASSQPAGTLYGYTF. The CDR3 coding sequence is TGCGCCAGCAGCCAACCCGCCGGGACCCTCTATGGCTACACCTTC.

The chain uses TRBV7-9 and TRBJ1-2; 7 bases are shared with TRBD1. The germline V gene has CDR1 SEHNR and CDR2 FQNEAQ (reference sequence). The length of the CDR3 is 17 residues. The ends lost 0 bases at V and 0 bases at J; junction bases unmatched: 7. CDR3 sequence reads: CASSLAPGQTSNYGYTF. CDR3 DNA sequence: TGTGCCAGCAGCTTAGCCCCGGGACAGACGTCTAACTATGGCTACACCTTC.

The CDR3 sequence: CAISQGELQYGYTF. The CDR3 coding sequence is TGTGCCATCAGCCAGGGGGAGCTTCAGTATGGCTACACCTTC. The chain is built from TRBV10-3 and TRBJ1-2, with 7 positions matching TRBD1. The CDR3 is 14 amino acids. Germline V gives CDR1 ENHRY, CDR2 SYGVKD. J gave up 5 bases and V 6 bases, and 9 bases lay outside the gene matches.

The chain joins TRBV2 to TRBJ2-5; 7 bases agree with TRBD1. CDR3 length: 12 amino acids. With 5 bases clipped from V and 4 bases from J, the junction kept 1 base outside the gene matches. The V gene's germline CDR1 is SNHLY and CDR2 FYNNEI. The CDR3 region has the DNA TGTGCCAGCAGTAGGACAGGAGAGACCCAGTACTTC. This translates into CASSRTGETQYF. Complete variable domain (other parts from reference TRBV2 and TRBJ2-5): EPEVTQTPSHQVTQMGQEVILRCVPISNHLYFYWYRQILGQKVEFLVSFYNNEISEKSEIFDDQFSVERPDGSNFTLKIRSTKLEDSAMYFCASSRTGETQYFGPGTRLLVL.

This clone occurred once. The V and J genes are TRBV4-1 and TRBJ1-6; D unresolved. This CDR3 comprises 14 residues. The V gene's germline CDR1 is MGHRA and CDR2 YSYEKL. V lost 2 bases to trimming and J lost 11 bases, with 13 bases between them. The CDR3 nucleotides read TGCGCCAGCAGCCAAATGAGCGACGTGCCACCCCTCCACTTT. Protein product: CASSQMSDVPPLHF.

The chain is built from TRBV5-6 and TRBJ1-5; D is unresolved. Germline V gene sequence: CDR1 SGHDT, CDR2 YYEEEE. The CDR3 is 15 amino acids. V was shortened by 4 bases and J by 0 bases, with 11 bases between the two germline ends. The CDR3 here is CASSHRELSNQPQHF. CDR3 DNA sequence: TGTGCCAGCAGCCACCGTGAGCTTAGCAATCAGCCCCAGCATTTT.

The rearrangement uses TRBV29-1 and TRBJ2-7, with TRBD2 identical over 11 bases. Unmatched junction bases numbered 6, after V lost 8 bases and J lost 0 bases. The length of the CDR3 is 14 residues. Germline CDR1 is SQVTM and CDR2 is ANQGSEA. The CDR3 DNA sequence: TGCAGCACTAGCGGGGGAGAGCACTCCTACGAGCAGTACTTC. Protein sequence: CSTSGGEHSYEQYF.

The chain recombines TRBV16 with TRBJ1-3, with D maybe TRBD1 (5 bases). Between the trimmed V and J ends, which lost 0 bases and 4 bases, there was a span of 13 bases. CDR3 length: 16 amino acids. Germline CDR1 and CDR2: KGHSY and FQNENV. CDR3 in DNA: TGTGCCAGCAGCCAATCGTCTGGGGCTATCGGAAACACCATATATTTT. Its translation: CASSQSSGAIGNTIYF.

The V gene is TRBV19, the J gene TRBJ1-4; a weak D match, TRBD1 (6 bases). This CDR3 is 17 amino acids long. Trimming shortened V by 1 base and J by 8 bases, and 20 bases separated the two germline ends. Germline V gene data show CDR1 as LNHDA and CDR2 as SQIVND (reference sequence). The CDR3 sequence is CASSIGGLQRGTEKLFF. CDR3 sequence (DNA): TGTGCCAGTAGTATAGGCGGTCTACAAAGGGGGACCGAAAAACTGTTTTTT.

This sequence joins TRBV6-1 and TRBJ2-7; perhaps TRBD2 as D (5 bases). This CDR3 is 14 amino acids long. Germline assignment: CDR1 MNHNS and CDR2 SASEGT. V was pared by 8 bases and J by 1 base, with 15 bases between. The CDR3 here is CASLEGIFSYEQYF. The CDR3 DNA follows: TGTGCCAGCCTAGAGGGCATCTTTTCCTACGAGCAGTACTTC.

CDR3 loop: CASSPEGYNEQFF. The CDR3 DNA follows: TGCGCCAGCAGCCCCGAGGGTTACAATGAGCAGTTCTTC. The chain is built from TRBV5-1 and TRBJ2-1; TRBD2 is a possible D gene (5 bases). CDR3 length: 13 amino acids. V lost 4 bases and J 4 bases, leaving 9 bases between the germline ends. CDR1 and CDR2 (germline): SGHRS, YFSETQ.

The rearrangement uses TRBV12-5 and TRBJ2-2; either TRBD1 or TRBD2 may fit D (6 bases each). Germline CDR1 reads LGHNT; CDR2 reads FRNRAP. Trimming shortened V by 9 bases and J by 2 bases, and 13 bases separated the two germline ends. CDR3 size: 14 residues. CDR3 region: CASARGLNTGELFF. Written as DNA, the CDR3 is TGTGCTAGCGCCCGGGGGCTTAACACCGGGGAGCTGTTTTTT.

The genes are TRBV7-2 and TRBJ1-6; possibly TRBD1 for D (6 bases). CDR1 SGHTA and CDR2 FQGNSA come from the germline V gene. CDR3 length: 16 amino acids. Trimming removed 4 bases at V and 7 bases at J, with 17 bases between. The CDR3 coding sequence is TGTGCCAGCAGCTCCCGGGGGGCAGCGGGAAATTCACCCCTCCACTTT. It is translated as CASSSRGAAGNSPLHF. Full variable domain (rest looked up from reference TRBV7-2 and TRBJ1-6): GAGVSQSPSNKVTEKGKDVELRCDPISGHTALYWYRQSLGQGLEFLIYFQGNSAPDKSGLPSDRFSAERTGGSVSTLTIQRTQQEDSAVYLCASSSRGAAGNSPLHFGNGTRLTVT.